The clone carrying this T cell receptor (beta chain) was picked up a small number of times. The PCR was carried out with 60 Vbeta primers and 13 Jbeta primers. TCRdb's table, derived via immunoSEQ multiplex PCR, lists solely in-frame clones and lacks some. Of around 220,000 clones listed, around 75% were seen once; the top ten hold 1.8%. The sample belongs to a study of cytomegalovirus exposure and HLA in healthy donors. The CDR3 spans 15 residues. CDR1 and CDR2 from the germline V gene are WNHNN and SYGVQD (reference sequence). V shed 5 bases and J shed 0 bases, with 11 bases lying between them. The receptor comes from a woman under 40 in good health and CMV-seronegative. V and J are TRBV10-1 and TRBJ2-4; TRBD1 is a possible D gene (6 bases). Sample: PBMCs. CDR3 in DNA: TGCGCCAGCAGTCCGGGACAACTAGCCAAAAACATTCAGTACTTC. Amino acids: CASSPGQLAKNIQYF.